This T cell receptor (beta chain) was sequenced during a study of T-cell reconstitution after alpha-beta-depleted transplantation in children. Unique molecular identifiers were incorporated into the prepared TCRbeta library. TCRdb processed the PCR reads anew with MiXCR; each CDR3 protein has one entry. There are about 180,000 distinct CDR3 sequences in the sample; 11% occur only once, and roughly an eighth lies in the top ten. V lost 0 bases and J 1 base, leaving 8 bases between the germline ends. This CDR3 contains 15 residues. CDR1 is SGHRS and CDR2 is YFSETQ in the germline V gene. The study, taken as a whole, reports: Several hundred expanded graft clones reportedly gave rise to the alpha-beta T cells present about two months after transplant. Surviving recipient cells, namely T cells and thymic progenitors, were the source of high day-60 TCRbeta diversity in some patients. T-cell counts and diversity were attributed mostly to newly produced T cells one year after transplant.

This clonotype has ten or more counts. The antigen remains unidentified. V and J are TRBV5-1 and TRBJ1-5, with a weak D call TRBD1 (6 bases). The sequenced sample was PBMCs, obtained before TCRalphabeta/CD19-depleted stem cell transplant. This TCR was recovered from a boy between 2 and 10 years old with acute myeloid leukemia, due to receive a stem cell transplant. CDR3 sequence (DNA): TGCGCCAGCAGCTTGGAAGGGGGGAGCAATCAGCCCCAGCATTTT. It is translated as CASSLEGGSNQPQHF.